This TCR beta chain was found in a study of human T cells and chemical hapten exposure. Background on the study: Per-sample variation in TCR yield stemmed mainly from small pooled library volume differences.

The germline gives CDR1 SEHNR, CDR2 FQNEAQ (reference sequence). This CDR3 contains 16 residues. TCRdb recomputed calls from the RACE reads with MiXCR, one row per CDR3 protein. The sample has 80,000 to 95,000 distinct CDR3 sequences; under 14% are singletons. The time point is: patch test 2, 6 weeks after DPC sensitization. As for treatment: therapeutic diphenylcyclopropenone sensitization with weekly scalp DPC. The starting material, unfractionated whole blood, was used for total RNA extraction. Comment on this clonotype: A much larger clone lies one base from this, so it may be a read error.

The source was whole blood, collected in connection with sensitization to the hapten diphenylcyclopropenone (DPC). The V call is TRBV7-9, the J call TRBJ2-4; 7 bases agree with TRBD1. The sequence was obtained from a man aged 18 to 35 with alopecia areata. Some clones in this sample may be carry-over from other donors' samples. CDR3 nucleotide sequence: TGTACCAGCAGCCTACCGCCGACAGGGGCCAAAAACATTCAGTACTTC. Its translation: CTSSLPPTGAKNIQYF.